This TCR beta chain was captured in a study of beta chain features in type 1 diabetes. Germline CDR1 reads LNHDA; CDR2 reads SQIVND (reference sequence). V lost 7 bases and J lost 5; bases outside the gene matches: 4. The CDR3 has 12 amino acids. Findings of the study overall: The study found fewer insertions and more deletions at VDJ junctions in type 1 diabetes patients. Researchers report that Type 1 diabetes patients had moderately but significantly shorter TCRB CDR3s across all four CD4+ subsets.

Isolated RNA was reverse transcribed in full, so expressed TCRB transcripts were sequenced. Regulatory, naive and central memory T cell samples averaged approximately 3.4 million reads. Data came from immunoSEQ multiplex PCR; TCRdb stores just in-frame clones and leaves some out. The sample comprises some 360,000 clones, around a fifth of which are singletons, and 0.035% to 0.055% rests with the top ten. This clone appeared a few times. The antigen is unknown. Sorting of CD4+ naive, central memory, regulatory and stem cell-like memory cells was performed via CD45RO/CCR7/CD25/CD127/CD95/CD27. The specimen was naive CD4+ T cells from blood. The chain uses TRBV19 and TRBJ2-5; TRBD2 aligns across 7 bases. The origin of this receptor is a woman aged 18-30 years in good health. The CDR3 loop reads CASTQGGETQYF. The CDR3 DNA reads TGTGCCAGTACCCAGGGAGGGGAGACCCAGTACTTC.